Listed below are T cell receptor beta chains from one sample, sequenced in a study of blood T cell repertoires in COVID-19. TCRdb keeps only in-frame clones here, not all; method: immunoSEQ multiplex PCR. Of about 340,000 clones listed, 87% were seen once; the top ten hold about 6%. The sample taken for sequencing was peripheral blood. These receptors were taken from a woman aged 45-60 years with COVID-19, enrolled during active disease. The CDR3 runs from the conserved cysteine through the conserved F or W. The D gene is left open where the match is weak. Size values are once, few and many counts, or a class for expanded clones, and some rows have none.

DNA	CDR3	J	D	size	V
TGTGCCAGCAGCTTGGTCGCGGGAGGGCCGTCAGATACGCAGTATTTT	CASSLVAGGPSDTQYF	TRBJ2-3	TRBD2	NA	TRBV5-6
TGTGCCAGCAGCCCAAAAGATTTCGGAGAGACCCAGTACTTC	CASSPKDFGETQYF	TRBJ2-5	NA	NA	TRBV7-8
TGTGCCATCAGACCGGACAGGGAGAACACTGAAGCTTTCTTT	CAIRPDRENTEAFF	TRBJ1-1	TRBD1	few	TRBV10-3
TGCGCCAGCAGCTCCCCGTCCTACGAGCAGTACTTC	CASSSPSYEQYF	TRBJ2-7	NA	once	TRBV5-1
TGTGCCAGCAGTGAAAGGGCAGGGGTGAACTATGGCTACACCTTC	CASSERAGVNYGYTF	TRBJ1-2	NA	NA	TRBV6-1
TGTGCCAGTAAAAGGGACAACTCCTACGAGCAGTACTTC	CASKRDNSYEQYF	TRBJ2-7	NA	NA	TRBV19
TGTGCCAGCAGTGCCAACCCTCGTGGGAGTGACTATGGCTACACCTTC	CASSANPRGSDYGYTF	TRBJ1-2	NA	NA	TRBV6-2/TRBV6-3
TGTGCCAGCAGCCTTGGTGGGACAGGGGGTGGCTACACCTTC	CASSLGGTGGGYTF	TRBJ1-2	TRBD1	NA	TRBV5-4
TGCAGCGTTGGTGGGACTAGCGGTAACAATGAGCAGTTCTTC	CSVGGTSGNNEQFF	TRBJ2-1	TRBD2	NA	TRBV29-1
TGTGCCAGCAGCTTAGAGGACTTGAGCACAGATACGCAGTATTTT	CASSLEDLSTDTQYF	TRBJ2-3	NA	once	TRBV7-6
TGTGCCACCACCCCTAGTGGGGGCCCCTACGAGCAGTACTTC	CATTPSGGPYEQYF	TRBJ2-7	NA	NA	TRBV7-2
TGTGCCAGCAGTGAACAGGGGCCAGATACGCAGTATTTT	CASSEQGPDTQYF	TRBJ2-3	NA	NA	TRBV6-1
TGTGCCAGCAGTTTATTGTCAGGCGATAATTCACCCCTCCACTTT	CASSLLSGDNSPLHF	TRBJ1-6	NA	NA	TRBV28
TGTGCCAGCAGCACTACTAGCGGGGGTTACTACAATGAGCAGTTCTTC	CASSTTSGGYYNEQFF	TRBJ2-1	TRBD2	NA	TRBV28
TGTGCCAGTAGGCCGGGTAACACTGAAGCTTTCTTT	CASRPGNTEAFF	TRBJ1-1	NA	NA	TRBV19
TGTGCCACCGAGGAAGGGACAGACCCCTACGAGCAGTACTTC	CATEEGTDPYEQYF	TRBJ2-7	TRBD1	NA	TRBV15
TGTGCCAGTAAGGCACTAGCGGGAGGTTACGAGCAGTACTTC	CASKALAGGYEQYF	TRBJ2-7	TRBD2	NA	TRBV5-4
TGTGCCAGCAGTTACGGGACAGGGGGGCTGGAGACCCAGTACTTC	CASSYGTGGLETQYF	TRBJ2-5	TRBD1	NA	TRBV6-5
TGTGCCAGCAGGAGCGGTTTTTGCTGCTACGAGCAGTACTTC	CASRSGFCCYEQYF	TRBJ2-7	NA	NA	TRBV6-4
TGTGCCAGCAGCGCGGGACAGTACGATGGCTACACCTTC	CASSAGQYDGYTF	TRBJ1-2	TRBD1	NA	TRBV9
TGTGCCAGCAGCTTAACGGGAACCTACGAGCAGTACTTC	CASSLTGTYEQYF	TRBJ2-7	NA	NA	TRBV11-2
TGTGCCAGTAGTACGACAGGGGGGGAGACCCAGTACTTC	CASSTTGGETQYF	TRBJ2-5	TRBD1	NA	TRBV19
TGTGCCAGCAGTGAGGGACACACCACCGGGGAGCTGTTTTTT	CASSEGHTTGELFF	TRBJ2-2	NA	NA	TRBV2
TGTGCCAGCAGCCAGATTGAGGGGGCGAGTGGCTACACCTTC	CASSQIEGASGYTF	TRBJ1-2	TRBD1	NA	TRBV2
TGTGCCAGCTCACCCCGACAGGGGGCCTCTAATGAAAAACTGTTTTTT	CASSPRQGASNEKLFF	TRBJ1-4	TRBD1	NA	TRBV18
TGTGCCAGCAGCCCGAAACAGGGGGCGAGTGGCTACACCTTC	CASSPKQGASGYTF	TRBJ1-2	TRBD1	NA	TRBV5-4
TGTGCCAGCAGTCCCGACTCGTTCTATGGCTACACCTTC	CASSPDSFYGYTF	TRBJ1-2	NA	NA	TRBV7-2
TGTGCCACAGGCCAATTTGATTCTAATGAAAAACTGTTTTTT	CATGQFDSNEKLFF	TRBJ1-4	NA	NA	TRBV27
TGCAGCGTTGGGGGCCAAGTTGGCAGCTCCGGGGGTGGCTACACCTTC	CSVGGQVGSSGGGYTF	TRBJ1-2	NA	NA	TRBV29-1
TGCGCCAGCAGCATAGACTACTCGGAGGGCGAGCAGTACTTC	CASSIDYSEGEQYF	TRBJ2-7	NA	NA	TRBV5-1
TGTGCCAGTAGTATAGACCGGGACAGCACCAATGAAAAACTGTTTTTT	CASSIDRDSTNEKLFF	TRBJ1-4	TRBD1	NA	TRBV19
TGCGCCAGCAGCCAAGTAGGAGGGGCTGAAGCTTTCTTT	CASSQVGGAEAFF	TRBJ1-1	NA	NA	TRBV4-3
TGTGCCAGCAGTACCACGGGAGGCTACACCTTC	CASSTTGGYTF	TRBJ1-2	NA	NA	TRBV3-1/TRBV3-2
TGTGCCAGCAGCAAACATGGCGCGGAGCCCCAGCATTTT	CASSKHGAEPQHF	TRBJ1-5	NA	NA	TRBV9
TGCGCCAGCGGGAGGACTAGCGGGAGAAACAGGTACGAGCAGTACTTC	CASGRTSGRNRYEQYF	TRBJ2-7	TRBD2	NA	TRBV10-2
TGTGCCAGCAGCTTAGCGTCTAGGGGCTATGGCTACACCTTC	CASSLASRGYGYTF	TRBJ1-2	NA	NA	TRBV11-2
TGTGCCAGCAGATATAAGACAGGCTCCTACGAGCAGTACTTC	CASRYKTGSYEQYF	TRBJ2-7	NA	NA	TRBV5-4
TGTGCCAGCAGCCAAGGACAGGGGTTGGTCTATGGCTACACCTTC	CASSQGQGLVYGYTF	TRBJ1-2	TRBD1	NA	TRBV6-4
TGTGCCAGTATCCCGGACAGACGCTCTGGAAACACCATATATTTT	CASIPDRRSGNTIYF	TRBJ1-3	NA	NA	TRBV19
TGTGCCAGCAGTTCCTCCGGGACTAGCGAGAGGGATCAGTACTTC	CASSSSGTSERDQYF	TRBJ2-4	TRBD2	NA	TRBV28